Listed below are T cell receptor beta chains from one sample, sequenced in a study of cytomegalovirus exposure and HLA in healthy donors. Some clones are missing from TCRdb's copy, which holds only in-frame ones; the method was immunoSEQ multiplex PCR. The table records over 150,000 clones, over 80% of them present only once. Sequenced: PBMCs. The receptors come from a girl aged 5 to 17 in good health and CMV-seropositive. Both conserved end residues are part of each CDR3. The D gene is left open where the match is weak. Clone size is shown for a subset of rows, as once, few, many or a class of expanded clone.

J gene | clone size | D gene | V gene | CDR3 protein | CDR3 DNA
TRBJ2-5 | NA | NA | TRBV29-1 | CSVEQLVGGTQYF | TGCAGCGTTGAACAACTAGTGGGGGGGACCCAGTACTTC
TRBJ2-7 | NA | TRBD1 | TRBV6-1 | CASTTGGEQYF | TGTGCCAGTACCACAGGGGGCGAGCAGTACTTC
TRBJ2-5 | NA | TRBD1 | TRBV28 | CASSKRTGMAETQYF | TGTGCCAGCAGCAAAAGGACAGGGATGGCGGAGACCCAGTACTTC
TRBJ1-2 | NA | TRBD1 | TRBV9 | CASSVTQGAYGYTF | TGTGCCAGCAGCGTTACACAGGGGGCCTATGGCTACACCTTC
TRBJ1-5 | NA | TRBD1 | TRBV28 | CASSPWTGNQPQHF | TGTGCCAGCAGTCCATGGACAGGTAATCAGCCCCAGCATTTT
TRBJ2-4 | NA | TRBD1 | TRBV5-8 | CASSLDRGPAKNIQYF | TGTGCCAGCAGCTTGGACAGGGGTCCCGCCAAAAACATTCAGTACTTC
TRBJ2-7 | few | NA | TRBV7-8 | CASNLEQAYEQYF | TGTGCCAGCAACCTAGAGCAAGCCTACGAGCAGTACTTC
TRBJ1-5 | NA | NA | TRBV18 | CASSPPGGNQPQHF | TGTGCCAGCTCACCACCAGGGGGCAATCAGCCCCAGCATTTT
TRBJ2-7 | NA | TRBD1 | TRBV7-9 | CASSSTGARGEQYF | TGTGCCAGCAGCTCCACAGGGGCCCGCGGCGAGCAGTACTTC
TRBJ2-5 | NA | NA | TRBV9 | CASSLTGGGRRETQYF | TGTGCCAGCAGCCTTACTGGGGGGGGGCGCCGGGAGACCCAGTACTTC
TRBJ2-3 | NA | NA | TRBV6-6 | CASSYSLGSPTDTQYF | TGTGCCAGCAGTTACTCTTTGGGCAGCCCCACAGATACGCAGTATTTT
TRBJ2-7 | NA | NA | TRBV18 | CASSVTGFYEQYF | TGTGCCAGCTCGGTGACGGGTTTCTACGAGCAGTACTTC
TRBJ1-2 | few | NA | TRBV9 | CASSVDGLEGYTF | TGTGCCAGCAGCGTAGACGGTCTGGAGGGCTACACCTTC
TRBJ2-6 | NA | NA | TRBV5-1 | CASSLALASGANVLTF | TGCGCCAGCAGCTTGGCCCTGGCCTCTGGGGCCAACGTCCTGACTTTC
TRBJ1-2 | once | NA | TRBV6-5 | CASSQSDRGGYTF | TGTGCCAGCAGTCAATCCGACCGGGGTGGCTACACCTTC
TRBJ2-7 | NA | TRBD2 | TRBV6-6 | CASSEGGGEYEQYF | TGTGCCAGCAGTGAGGGTGGGGGGGAGTACGAGCAGTACTTC
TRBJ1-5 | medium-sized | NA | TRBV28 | CASSLVQGVGNQPQHF | TGTGCCAGCAGTTTGGTACAGGGAGTAGGGAATCAGCCCCAGCATTTT
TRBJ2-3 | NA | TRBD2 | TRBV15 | CATSRGPTSGSVTDTQYF | TGTGCCACCAGCAGAGGCCCCACTAGCGGGAGTGTCACAGATACGCAGTATTTT
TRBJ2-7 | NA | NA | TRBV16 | CASSQLMGWRVFREQYF | TGTGCCAGCAGCCAATTGATGGGGTGGAGGGTGTTCCGCGAGCAGTACTTC
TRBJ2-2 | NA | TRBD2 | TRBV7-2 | CASSYPGGGFVAGELFF | TGTGCCAGCAGCTACCCCGGGGGGGGGTTCGTGGCGGGGGAGCTGTTTTTT
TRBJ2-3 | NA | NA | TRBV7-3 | CASSLIGPGADTQYF | TGTGCCAGCAGCTTAATCGGGCCAGGGGCAGATACGCAGTATTTT
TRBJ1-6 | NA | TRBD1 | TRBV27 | CASSLNGDSHYNSPLHF | TGTGCCAGCAGTTTGAATGGGGACAGCCACTATAATTCACCCCTCCACTTT
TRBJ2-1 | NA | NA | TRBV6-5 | CASSPGRDNEQFF | TGTGCCAGCAGCCCTGGGAGAGACAATGAGCAGTTCTTC
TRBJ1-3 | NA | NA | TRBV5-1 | CASSLDYGGNTIYF | TGCGCCAGCAGCTTGGATTATGGCGGAAACACCATATATTTT
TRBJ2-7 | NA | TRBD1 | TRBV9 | CASSLGQGALYEQYF | TGTGCCAGCAGCCTGGGACAGGGGGCGCTCTACGAGCAGTACTTC
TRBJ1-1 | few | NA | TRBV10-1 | CASREGGPGENTEAFF | TGCGCCAGCAGGGAGGGAGGGCCCGGGGAGAACACTGAAGCTTTCTTT
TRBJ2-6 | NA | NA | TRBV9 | CASSVGGVGGANVLTF | TGTGCCAGCAGCGTAGGCGGGGTGGGGGGGGCCAACGTCCTGACTTTC
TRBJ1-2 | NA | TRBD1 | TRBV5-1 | CASTRDSRLNSNYGYTF | TGCGCCAGCACAAGGGACAGCAGACTTAATTCTAACTATGGCTACACCTTC
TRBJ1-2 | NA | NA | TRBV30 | CAWSVGENYGYTF | TGTGCCTGGAGTGTTGGGGAGAACTATGGCTACACCTTC
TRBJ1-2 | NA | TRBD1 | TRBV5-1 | CASSLGQGIYGYTF | TGCGCCAGCAGCCTGGGACAGGGAATCTATGGCTACACCTTC
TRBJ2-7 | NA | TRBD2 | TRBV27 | CASSSTSGSAYEQYF | TGTGCCAGCAGCTCGACTAGCGGGAGTGCCTACGAGCAGTACTTC
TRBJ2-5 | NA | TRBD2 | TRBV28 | CASSLWQSGRGGETQYF | TGTGCCAGCAGTTTATGGCAGTCGGGACGGGGAGGGGAGACCCAGTACTTC
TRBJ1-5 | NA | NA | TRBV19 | CASWRGGVPGQPQHF | TGTGCCAGTTGGCGTGGGGGGGTTCCCGGTCAGCCCCAGCATTTT
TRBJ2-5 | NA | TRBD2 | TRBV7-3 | CASSLLAGAQETQYF | TGTGCCAGCAGCTTACTAGCGGGGGCCCAAGAGACCCAGTACTTC
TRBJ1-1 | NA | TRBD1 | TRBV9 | CASSPGQGALTTEAFF | TGTGCCAGCAGCCCAGGACAGGGGGCGCTTACCACTGAAGCTTTCTTT
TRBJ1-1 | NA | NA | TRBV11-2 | CASSPRRGNTEAFF | TGTGCCAGCAGTCCGCGGAGGGGAAACACTGAAGCTTTCTTT
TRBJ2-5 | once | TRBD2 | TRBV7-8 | CASRAGGGETQYF | TGTGCCAGCAGAGCGGGGGGAGGAGAGACCCAGTACTTC
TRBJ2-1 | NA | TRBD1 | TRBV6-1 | CASSEAWTGYNEQFF | TGTGCCAGCAGTGAGGCATGGACAGGCTACAATGAGCAGTTCTTC
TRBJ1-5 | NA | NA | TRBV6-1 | CASRVGAQPQHF | TGTGCCAGCAGGGTAGGGGCTCAGCCCCAGCATTTT
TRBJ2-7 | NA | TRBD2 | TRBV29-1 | CSARVGGAYEQYF | TGCAGCGCCCGAGTTGGGGGGGCCTACGAGCAGTACTTC
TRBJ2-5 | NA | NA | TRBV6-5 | CASRTSDRQRETQYF | TGTGCCAGCAGGACAAGTGACAGGCAGAGGGAGACCCAGTACTTC
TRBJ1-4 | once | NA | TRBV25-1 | CASSESRRGEKLFF | TGTGCCAGCAGTGAATCTCGGAGGGGCGAAAAACTGTTTTTT
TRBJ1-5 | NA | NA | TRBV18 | CASSPTALNNQPQHF | TGTGCCAGCTCACCGACTGCCTTGAACAATCAGCCCCAGCATTTT
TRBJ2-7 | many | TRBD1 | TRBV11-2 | CASSALNRQGGSYEQYF | TGTGCCAGCAGCGCACTAAATCGACAGGGTGGTTCCTACGAGCAGTACTTC
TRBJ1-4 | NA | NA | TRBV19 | CASTPGGTNEKLFF | TGTGCCAGTACCCCCGGGGGGACGAATGAAAAACTGTTTTTT
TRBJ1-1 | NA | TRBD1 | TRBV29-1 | CSLRTGVGGTEAFF | TGCAGCCTCAGGACAGGGGTAGGTGGGACTGAAGCTTTCTTT
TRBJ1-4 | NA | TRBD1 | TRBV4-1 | CASSQLPGQGRTNEKLFF | TGCGCCAGCAGCCAACTACCGGGACAGGGGAGAACTAATGAAAAACTGTTTTTT
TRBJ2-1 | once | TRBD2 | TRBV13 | CASSLEGTSKNEQFF | TGTGCCAGCAGCTTAGAGGGGACTAGCAAGAATGAGCAGTTCTTC
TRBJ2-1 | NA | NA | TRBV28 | CASRRSSGQFF | TGTGCCAGCAGGCGGAGTTCGGGGCAGTTCTTC
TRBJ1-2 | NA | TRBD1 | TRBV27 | CASTRTGGEGGYTF | TGTGCCAGCACCAGGACAGGGGGCGAAGGGGGCTACACCTTC
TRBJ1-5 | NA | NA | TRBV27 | CASSPTALRRGNQPQHF | TGTGCCAGCAGCCCGACGGCTTTGCGACGGGGCAATCAGCCCCAGCATTTT
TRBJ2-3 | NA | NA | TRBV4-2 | CASRLIPGDDTQYF | TGTGCCAGCAGGCTTATCCCGGGAGATGATACGCAGTATTTT
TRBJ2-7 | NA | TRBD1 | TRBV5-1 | CASSVEGQGTEQYF | TGCGCCAGCAGCGTTGAGGGACAGGGGACCGAGCAGTACTTC
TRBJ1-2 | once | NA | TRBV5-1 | CASADRTMYGYTF | TGCGCCAGCGCAGACAGAACGATGTATGGCTACACCTTC
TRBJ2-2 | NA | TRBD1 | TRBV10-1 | CASSGQGTGELFF | TGCGCCAGCAGTGGACAGGGAACCGGGGAGCTGTTTTTT
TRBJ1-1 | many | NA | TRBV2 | CASSAGSGTEAFF | TGTGCCAGCAGTGCAGGGTCGGGCACTGAAGCTTTCTTT